Described below is a single T cell receptor beta chain sequence and its context. The data are from a study of blood T cell repertoires in COVID-19. V shed 6 bases, J shed 0 bases, and the junction held 17 bases outside the gene matches. The CDR3 totals 20 residues. Per germline, CDR1 MNHEY and CDR2 SMNVEV (reference sequence). Here immunoSEQ multiplex PCR was the method, and the copy in TCRdb shows in-frame clones only, minus some. The sample consists of approximately 260,000 clones, nearly 90% of them appearing once. The TCR sequence derives from a woman in her fifties or sixties with COVID-19, enrolled during active disease. Sequenced: peripheral blood. The chain is built from TRBV27 and TRBJ1-6, with TRBD1 matching 7 bases. The CDR3 DNA reads as TGTGCCAGCAGCCCCAGGAATCGACAGGGAATGGGCTCCTATAATTCACCCCTCCACTTT. Residues: CASSPRNRQGMGSYNSPLHF.